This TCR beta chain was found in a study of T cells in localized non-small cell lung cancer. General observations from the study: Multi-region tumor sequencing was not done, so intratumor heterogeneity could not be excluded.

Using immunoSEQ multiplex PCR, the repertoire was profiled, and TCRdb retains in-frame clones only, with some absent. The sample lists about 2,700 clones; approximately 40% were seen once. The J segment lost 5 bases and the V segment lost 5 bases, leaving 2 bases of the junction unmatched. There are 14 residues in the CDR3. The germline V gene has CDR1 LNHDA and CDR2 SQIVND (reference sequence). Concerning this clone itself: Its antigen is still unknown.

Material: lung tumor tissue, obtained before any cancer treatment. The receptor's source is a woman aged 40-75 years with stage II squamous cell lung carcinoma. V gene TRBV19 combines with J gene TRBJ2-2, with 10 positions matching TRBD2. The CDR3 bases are TGTGCCAGTAGTTCACTAGCGGGAACCGGGGAGCTGTTTTTT. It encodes CASSSLAGTGELFF.